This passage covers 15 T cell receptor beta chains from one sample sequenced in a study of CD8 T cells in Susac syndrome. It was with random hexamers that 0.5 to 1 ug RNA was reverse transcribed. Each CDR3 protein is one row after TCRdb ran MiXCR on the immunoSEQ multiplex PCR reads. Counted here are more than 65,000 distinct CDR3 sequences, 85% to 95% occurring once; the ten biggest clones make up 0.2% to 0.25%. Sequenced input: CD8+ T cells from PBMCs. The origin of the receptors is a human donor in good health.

The CDR3 region is CASSPGGAGGPETQYF. The DNA of the CDR3 is TGCGCCAGCAGCCCCGGGGGAGCGGGGGGGCCGGAGACCCAGTACTTC. V and J are TRBV4-1 and TRBJ2-5; 10 bases match TRBD2. CDR3 length equals 16 residues. The V gene's germline CDR1 is MGHRA and CDR2 YSYEKL. V shed 4 bases, J shed 5 bases, and the junction held 10 bases outside the gene matches.

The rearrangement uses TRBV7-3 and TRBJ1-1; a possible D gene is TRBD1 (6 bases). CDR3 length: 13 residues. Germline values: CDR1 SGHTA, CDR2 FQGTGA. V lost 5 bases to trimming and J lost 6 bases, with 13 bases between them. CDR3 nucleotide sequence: TGTGCCAGCAGCCCTACAGGGTTAGCTGAAGCTTTCTTT. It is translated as CASSPTGLAEAFF.

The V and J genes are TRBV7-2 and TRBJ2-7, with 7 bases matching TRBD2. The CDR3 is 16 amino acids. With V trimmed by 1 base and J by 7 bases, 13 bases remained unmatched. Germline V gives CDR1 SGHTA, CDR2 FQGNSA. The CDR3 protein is CASSLETLEGAGEQYF. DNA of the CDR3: TGTGCCAGCAGCTTAGAAACGTTGGAGGGAGCGGGAGAGCAGTACTTC.

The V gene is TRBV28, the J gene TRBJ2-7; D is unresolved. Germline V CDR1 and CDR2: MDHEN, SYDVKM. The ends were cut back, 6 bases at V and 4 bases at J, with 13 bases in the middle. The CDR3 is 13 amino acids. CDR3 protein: CASSQPGLYEQYV. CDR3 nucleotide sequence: TGTGCCAGCAGCCAACCCGGCTTATACGAGCAGTACGTC.

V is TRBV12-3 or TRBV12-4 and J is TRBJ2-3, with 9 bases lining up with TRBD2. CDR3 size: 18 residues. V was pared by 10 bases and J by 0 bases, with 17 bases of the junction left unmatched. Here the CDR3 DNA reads TGTGCCACCCGAGATAGCGGGGGCGCAACTTCTAGCACAGATACGCAGTATTTT. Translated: CATRDSGGATSSTDTQYF.

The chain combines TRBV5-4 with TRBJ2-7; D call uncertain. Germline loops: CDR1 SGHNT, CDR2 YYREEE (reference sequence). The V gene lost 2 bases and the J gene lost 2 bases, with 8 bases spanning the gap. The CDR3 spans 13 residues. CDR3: CASSLWGTYEQYF. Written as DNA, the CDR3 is TGTGCCAGCAGCTTATGGGGAACCTACGAGCAGTACTTC.

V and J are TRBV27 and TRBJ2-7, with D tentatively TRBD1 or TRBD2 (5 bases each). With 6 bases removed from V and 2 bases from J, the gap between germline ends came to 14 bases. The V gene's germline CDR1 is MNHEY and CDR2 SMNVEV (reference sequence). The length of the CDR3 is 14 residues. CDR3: CASRGRGAPYEQYF. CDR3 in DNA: TGTGCCAGCAGGGGTCGAGGGGCCCCCTACGAGCAGTACTTC.

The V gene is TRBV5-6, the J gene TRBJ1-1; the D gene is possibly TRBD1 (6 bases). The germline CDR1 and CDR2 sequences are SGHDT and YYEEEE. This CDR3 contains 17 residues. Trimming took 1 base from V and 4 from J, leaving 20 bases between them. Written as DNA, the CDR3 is TGTGCCAGCAGCTTGCTACCCCCAGGGGAGGGAGGCACTGAAGCTTTCTTT. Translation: CASSLLPPGEGGTEAFF.

The CDR3 here is CASSLTGRPYNEQFF. CDR3 nucleotide sequence: TGTGCCAGCAGCTTAACCGGGCGGCCCTACAATGAGCAGTTCTTC. The chain combines TRBV7-3 with TRBJ2-1, with D hard to call. CDR1 SGHTA and CDR2 FQGTGA come from the germline V gene. This CDR3 comprises 15 residues. Trimming pared 0 bases from V and 2 bases from J, leaving 8 bases between.

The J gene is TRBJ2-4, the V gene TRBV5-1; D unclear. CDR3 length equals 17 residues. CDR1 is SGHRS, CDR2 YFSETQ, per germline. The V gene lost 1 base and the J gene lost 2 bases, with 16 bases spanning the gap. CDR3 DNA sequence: TGCGCCAGCAGCTTGAAGGCTGTGGGGTTTTCCAAAAACATTCAGTACTTC. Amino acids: CASSLKAVGFSKNIQYF.

The CDR3 sequence is CASSSRRFSNTEAFF. Written as DNA, the CDR3 is TGCGCCAGCAGCTCAAGGAGGTTCTCGAACACTGAAGCTTTCTTT. This chain joins TRBV4-1 and TRBJ1-1; the D is unclear. With 5 bases removed from V and 1 base from J, the gap between germline ends came to 14 bases. The CDR3 contains 15 residues. CDR1 is MGHRA and CDR2 is YSYEKL in the germline V gene.

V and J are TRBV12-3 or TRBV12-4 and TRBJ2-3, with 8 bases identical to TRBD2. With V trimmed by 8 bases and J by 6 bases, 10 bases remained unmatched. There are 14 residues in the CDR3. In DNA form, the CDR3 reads TGTGCCAGCGGCGGGAGGCAGGTCAGCGATACGCAGTATTTT. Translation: CASGGRQVSDTQYF.

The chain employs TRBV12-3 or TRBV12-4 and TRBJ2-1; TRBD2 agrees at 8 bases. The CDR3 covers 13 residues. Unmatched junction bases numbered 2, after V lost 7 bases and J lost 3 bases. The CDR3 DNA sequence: TGTGCCAGCATTAGCGGGGACTACAATGAGCAGTTCTTC. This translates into CASISGDYNEQFF.

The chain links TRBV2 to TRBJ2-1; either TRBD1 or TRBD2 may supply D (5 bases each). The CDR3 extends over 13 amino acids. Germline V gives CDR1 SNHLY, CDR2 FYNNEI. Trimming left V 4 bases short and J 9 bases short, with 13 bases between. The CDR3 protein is CASSGEGLGEQFF. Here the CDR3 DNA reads TGTGCCAGCAGTGGAGAGGGGCTGGGTGAGCAGTTCTTC. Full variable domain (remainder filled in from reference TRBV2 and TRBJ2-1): EPEVTQTPSHQVTQMGQEVILRCVPISNHLYFYWYRQILGQKVEFLVSFYNNEISEKSEIFDDQFSVERPDGSNFTLKIRSTKLEDSAMYFCASSGEGLGEQFFGPGTRLTVL.

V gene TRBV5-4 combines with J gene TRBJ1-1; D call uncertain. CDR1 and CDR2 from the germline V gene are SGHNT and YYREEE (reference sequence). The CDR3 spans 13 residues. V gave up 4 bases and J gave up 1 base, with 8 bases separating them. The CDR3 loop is CASSVRGNTEAFF. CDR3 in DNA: TGTGCCAGCAGCGTTAGAGGGAACACTGAAGCTTTCTTT.